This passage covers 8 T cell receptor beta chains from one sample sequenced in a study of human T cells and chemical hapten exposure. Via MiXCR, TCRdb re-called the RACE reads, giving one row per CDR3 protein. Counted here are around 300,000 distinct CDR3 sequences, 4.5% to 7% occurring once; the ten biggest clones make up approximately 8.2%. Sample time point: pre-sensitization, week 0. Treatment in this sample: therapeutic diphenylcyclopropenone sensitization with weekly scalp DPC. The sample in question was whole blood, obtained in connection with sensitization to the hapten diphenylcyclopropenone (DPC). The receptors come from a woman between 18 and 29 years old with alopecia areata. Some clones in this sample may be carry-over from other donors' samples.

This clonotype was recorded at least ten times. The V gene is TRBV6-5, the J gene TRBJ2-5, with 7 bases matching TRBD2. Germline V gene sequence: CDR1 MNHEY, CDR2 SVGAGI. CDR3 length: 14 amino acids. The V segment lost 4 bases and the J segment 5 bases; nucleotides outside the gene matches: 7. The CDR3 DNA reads TGTGCCAGCAGTTTAGGGAGGGGTTGGGAGACCCAGTACTTC. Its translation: CASSLGRGWETQYF.

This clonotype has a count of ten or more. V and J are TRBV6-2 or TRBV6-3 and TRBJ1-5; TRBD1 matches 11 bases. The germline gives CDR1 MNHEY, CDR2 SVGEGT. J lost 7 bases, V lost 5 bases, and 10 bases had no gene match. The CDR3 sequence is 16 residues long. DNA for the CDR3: TGTGCCAGCAGTCTGCGGCCGGACAGGGGGCACCAGCCCCAGCATTTT. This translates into CASSLRPDRGHQPQHF.

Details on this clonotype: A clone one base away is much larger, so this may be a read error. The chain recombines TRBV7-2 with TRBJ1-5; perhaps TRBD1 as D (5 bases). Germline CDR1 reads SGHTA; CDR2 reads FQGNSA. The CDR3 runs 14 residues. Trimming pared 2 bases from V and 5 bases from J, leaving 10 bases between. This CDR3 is CASSLWGNYQPQHF. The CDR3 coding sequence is TGTGCCAGCAGCTTATGGGGCAACTATCAGCCCCAGCATTTT.

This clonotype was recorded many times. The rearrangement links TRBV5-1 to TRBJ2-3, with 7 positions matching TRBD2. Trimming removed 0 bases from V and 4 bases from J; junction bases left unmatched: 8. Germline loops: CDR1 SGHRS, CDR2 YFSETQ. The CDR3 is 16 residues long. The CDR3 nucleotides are TGCGCCAGCAGCTTGGCTGGGGGACTATCCGCAGATACGCAGTATTTT. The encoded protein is CASSLAGGLSADTQYF.

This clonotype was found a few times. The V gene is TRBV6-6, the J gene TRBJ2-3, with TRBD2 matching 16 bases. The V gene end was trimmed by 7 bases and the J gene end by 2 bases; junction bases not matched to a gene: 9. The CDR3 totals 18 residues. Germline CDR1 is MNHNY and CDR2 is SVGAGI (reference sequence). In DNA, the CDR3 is TGTGCCAGCACCCTTCCGGGACTAGCGGGGGGGGTCACAGATACGCAGTATTTT. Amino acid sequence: CASTLPGLAGGVTDTQYF.

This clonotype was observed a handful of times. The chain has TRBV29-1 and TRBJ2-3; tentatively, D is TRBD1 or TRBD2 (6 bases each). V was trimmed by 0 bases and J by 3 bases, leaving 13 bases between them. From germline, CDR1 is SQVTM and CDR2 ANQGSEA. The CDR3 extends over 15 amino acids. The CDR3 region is CSVEDLTGGTDTQYF. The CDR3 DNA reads TGCAGCGTTGAAGATCTGACAGGAGGGACAGATACGCAGTATTTT.

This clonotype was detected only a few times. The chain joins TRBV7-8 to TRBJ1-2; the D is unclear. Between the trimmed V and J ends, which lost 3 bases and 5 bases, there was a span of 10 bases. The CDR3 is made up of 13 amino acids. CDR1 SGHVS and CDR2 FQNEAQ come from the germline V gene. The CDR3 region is CASSLSRRYGYTF. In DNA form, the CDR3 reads TGTGCCAGCAGCTTGTCAAGAAGATATGGCTACACCTTC.

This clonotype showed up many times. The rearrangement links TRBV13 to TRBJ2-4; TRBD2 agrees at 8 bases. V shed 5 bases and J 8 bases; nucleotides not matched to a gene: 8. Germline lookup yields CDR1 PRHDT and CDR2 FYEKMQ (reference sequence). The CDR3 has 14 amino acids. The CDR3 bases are TGTGCCAGCAGCCCGAAGTCAGCGGGGGACATTCAGTACTTC. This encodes CASSPKSAGDIQYF.